This TCR beta chain was observed in a study of T cells in Graves' hyperthyroidism and ophthalmopathy. Regions amplified from RNA transcripts were the TCR beta CDR3 regions. TCR CDR3 underwent first-round RT-PCR with the HTBI primer set. In TCRdb, the multiplex PCR reads were re-called with MiXCR into one record per CDR3 protein. The table shows 250,000 to 300,000 distinct CDR3 sequences, with approximately 13% occurring only once. The CDR3 totals 14 residues. Trimming removed 3 bases at V and 6 bases at J, with 12 bases between. The germline V gene has CDR1 LNHDA and CDR2 SQIVND (reference sequence). The chain employs TRBV19 and TRBJ2-1; maybe TRBD2 (7 bases). What was sequenced was blood. This sequence was found in a woman in her forties with Graves' hyperthyroidism. Here the CDR3 DNA reads TGTGCCAGTAGTATTAGGGGGGGTAGCAATGAGCAGTTCTTC. This translates into CASSIRGGSNEQFF.